This T cell receptor (beta chain) was sequenced for a study of OX40 agonist ivuxolimab in advanced cancers. Study at large: Given to patients was ivuxolimab, an agonistic anti-OX40 (CD134) antibody.

Assay used: immunoSEQ multiplex PCR; TCRdb lists only in-frame clones, some missing. The sample lists around 72,000 clones, about nine tenths occurring once. Sequenced here: CD4+ or CD8+ T cells sorted from blood, sampled in a trial of the OX40 agonist ivuxolimab. This TCR came from an adult with an advanced solid tumor such as melanoma, head and neck, liver or kidney cancer.

The CDR3 region has the DNA TGCGCCAGCAGCCAAATCCGACAGAACACTGAAGCTTTCTTT. Residues: CASSQIRQNTEAFF. The genes are TRBV4-3 and TRBJ1-1; no clear D. Between the trimmed V and J ends, which lost 2 bases and 1 base, there was a span of 8 bases. Germline V CDR1 and CDR2: LGHNA, YSLEER. This CDR3 is 14 amino acids long.